The clone carrying this T cell receptor (beta chain) was seen repeatedly, ten times or more. Antigen unknown. The sample comes from a study of human T cells and chemical hapten exposure. With 7 bases clipped from V and 9 bases from J, the junction kept 18 bases outside the gene matches. This CDR3 is built from 15 residues. The germline CDR1 and CDR2 sequences are SGHAT and FQDESV (reference sequence). Original handling: A typical sample had some 96,000 TCRs, with roughly 20,000 to 700,000 overall. TCRdb analysed the RACE reads with MiXCR anew, one entry per CDR3 protein. TCRdb, not the authors, supplied the V and J calls. In the table there are around 100,000 distinct CDR3 sequences, 10% to 11% of which are singletons. The sample's time point: pre-sensitization, week 0. Treatment: therapeutic diphenylcyclopropenone sensitization with weekly scalp DPC. Study-level points and caveats: Compared to controls, expanded TCRs made significantly more large clusters of similar CDR3s.

The source of this sequence is a woman aged 60 to 75 with alopecia areata. Some clones in this sample may be carry-over from other donors' samples. The rearrangement links TRBV11-1 to TRBJ2-7; 7 bases align to TRBD1. This material consisted of whole blood, taken in connection with sensitization to the hapten diphenylcyclopropenone (DPC). The CDR3 DNA is TGTGCCAGCACCGTGGGACAGTCCGCCTTCGGGGTGCAGTACTTC. It translates to CASTVGQSAFGVQYF.